This TCR beta chain is drawn from a study of neurological immune-mediated disorders. TCRdb re-called the 5' RACE reads through MiXCR, storing one row per CDR3 protein. The sample carries 55,000 to 70,000 distinct CDR3 sequences, approximately 4.1% recorded once. Whole-study results and caveats: Multiple sclerosis, the disease with the least TCR clonal expansion, fell below healthy controls, whereas HTLV-1-associated myelopathy showed the most.

This clonotype was counted ten times or more. Its antigen is unidentified. The trim removed 4 bases at V and 5 bases at J, leaving 11 bases unmatched. The CDR3 contains 15 residues. Per germline, CDR1 SGHRS and CDR2 YFSETQ. The rearrangement joins TRBV5-1 to TRBJ1-1; 7 bases are a match to TRBD1. The receptor's source is a young man with multiple sclerosis. Material for sequencing was PBMCs. CDR3 nucleotide sequence: TGCGCCAGCAGCGGGGACCTAGGACAGGAGACTGAAGCTTTCTTT. As protein: CASSGDLGQETEAFF.